This T cell receptor (beta chain) was sequenced for a study of PD-L1 blockade in urothelial cancer. The ends lost 3 bases at V and 5 bases at J; junction bases unmatched: 3. The length of the CDR3 is 15 residues. Germline assignment: CDR1 LNHNV and CDR2 YYDKDF (reference sequence). Synthetic TCR analog templates were spiked into all PCRs individually. Sequencing was performed with immunoSEQ multiplex PCR; in TCRdb, only in-frame clones are kept and a portion is missing. The sample shows 80,000 to 90,000 clones, more than 70% of them seen only once. The time point: pretreatment peripheral blood. Here the sequenced sample was PBMCs, taken around atezolizumab (anti-PD-L1) treatment. The gene calls are TRBV15 and TRBJ2-1; 11 bases agree with TRBD1. This clonotype was sampled from a man between 60 and 75 years old with urothelial cancer. Written as DNA, the CDR3 is TGTGCCACCAGCAGTACGGACAGGGGGCACAATGAGCAGTTCTTC. It is translated as CATSSTDRGHNEQFF.